A selection of T cell receptor beta chains follows, all from one sample in a study of cytomegalovirus exposure and HLA in healthy donors. Method: immunoSEQ multiplex PCR; TCRdb's copy keeps in-frame clones and lacks some. The data show 150,000 or so clones, and the top ten clones hold approximately 1.5%. Sequencing was performed on PBMCs. Source of these receptors: a woman in her forties or fifties in good health and CMV-seronegative. Both conserved end residues are part of each CDR3. The order of the fields is J gene, V gene, D gene, CDR3 DNA, CDR3 protein. D genes are given only for firm matches.

TRBJ2-1	TRBV6-5	TRBD2	TGTGCCAGCAGGACGGTAGCGGGAGGGCCTGGTGAGCAGTTCTTC	CASRTVAGGPGEQFF
TRBJ2-1	TRBV7-8	-	TGTGCCAGCAGCTCGTCTCCTCCTAACCTTGCCTACAATGAGCAGTTCTTC	CASSSSPPNLAYNEQFF
TRBJ2-3	TRBV5-1	TRBD2	TGCGCCAGCAGCCCAGCGGGGGGGCGGGATACGCAGTATTTT	CASSPAGGRDTQYF
TRBJ1-6	TRBV7-3	-	TGTGCCAGCAGCCACTCCATGGGCAATTCACCCCTCCACTTT	CASSHSMGNSPLHF
TRBJ2-1	TRBV7-2	TRBD2	TGTGCCAGCAGCCCGTCGGGGGAGCGGGAGAGTCGGAATGAGCAGTTCTTC	CASSPSGERESRNEQFF
TRBJ1-3	TRBV7-2	-	TGTGCCAGCAGCTTAGCGCTAACTGGAAACACCATATATTTT	CASSLALTGNTIYF
TRBJ2-4	TRBV9	TRBD2	TGTGCCAGCAGCGGGACTAGCGGGAGCGTCCCTGGCAAAAACATTCAGTACTTC	CASSGTSGSVPGKNIQYF
TRBJ1-2	TRBV19	-	TGTGCCAGTAGTATACGGGGGGACAAAGGCCTGTGGGGCTACACCTTC	CASSIRGDKGLWGYTF
TRBJ2-1	TRBV29-1	TRBD2	TGCAGCGTTGATGAGAGCGGGAGCTCCTACAATGAGCAGTTCTTC	CSVDESGSSYNEQFF
TRBJ1-4	TRBV4-1	-	TGCGCCAGCAGCCAAGGGGGTGGGCCCGGAGGGGAAAAACTGTTTTTT	CASSQGGGPGGEKLFF
TRBJ1-5	TRBV2	-	TGTGCCAGCAGTGATAGGAGTTCCTATCAGCCCCAGCATTTT	CASSDRSSYQPQHF
TRBJ2-1	TRBV9	-	TGTGCCAGCACCAGGAGGCAGTTCTCCTACAATGAGCAGTTCTTC	CASTRRQFSYNEQFF
TRBJ2-3	TRBV5-1	TRBD2	TGCGCCAGCAGCAGAGGGACTAGCGGGGGGGCGACAGATACGCAGTATTTT	CASSRGTSGGATDTQYF
TRBJ1-2	TRBV9	-	TGTGCCAGCAGCTCAACGTCGACAGCCCTTTATGGCTACACCTTC	CASSSTSTALYGYTF
TRBJ2-7	TRBV9	-	TGTGCCAGCAGCGTACGATGGGAGAGAAATGAGCAGTACTTC	CASSVRWERNEQYF
TRBJ1-1	TRBV7-2	-	TGTGCCAGCAGCTTAGCGGGGCAGGGTAATACTGAAGCTTTCTTT	CASSLAGQGNTEAFF